This T cell receptor beta chain was found in a study of blood T cell repertoires in COVID-19. Study-wide background: In each case, the material was cDNA or gDNA derived from T cells, B-cell-depleted T cells, or PBMCs.

Self-reported history from a screening survey and questionnaire set each donor's cohort. Some clones are missing from TCRdb's copy, which holds only in-frame ones; the method was immunoSEQ multiplex PCR. This sample has 200,000 to 250,000 clones; over 75% occur once, and the top ten carry 3.5% to 4.5%. CDR1 SGHAT and CDR2 FQNNGV come from the germline V gene. V was clipped by 1 base and J by 7 bases; unmatched bases: 4. The CDR3 extends over 15 amino acids. Of note for this clone: This CDR3 is also generated by other DNA sequences in the sample.

The sample comprised PBMCs or T cells enriched from blood (not recorded which). This chain links TRBV11-2 with TRBJ2-1, with 10 bases fitting TRBD2. The TCR sequence derives from a man aged 25-40 years with acute COVID-19. As DNA, the CDR3 is TGTGCCAGCAGCTTAGTAGCGGGGGGTGGAAATGAGCAGTTCTTC. Its protein product is CASSLVAGGGNEQFF.